A single sample gave rise to the 9 T cell receptor beta chains below, sequenced in a study of identical twins. TCRdb processed the 5' RACE reads anew with MiXCR; each CDR3 protein has one entry. The repertoire consists of roughly 690,000 distinct CDR3 sequences, with roughly 20% occurring once and the leading ten covering about 4.3%. These data were likewise used in another study, on T cells expressing NK-cell markers.

Sequenced input: PBMCs. The receptor source for this set is a woman younger than 35 in good health.

The J gene is TRBJ2-1, the V gene TRBV10-3; 11 nucleotides line up with TRBD2. The CDR3 covers 15 residues. Germline values: CDR1 ENHRY, CDR2 SYGVKD. The junction had 7 bases not matched to a gene; V was cut back by 6 bases and J by 6 bases. The CDR3 DNA reads as TGTGCCATCAGCGACGCCGGGACTAGCGGCAATGAGCAGTTCTTC. The encoded protein is CAISDAGTSGNEQFF.

This clonotype was detected once. Relative to the germline gene, one junction end is altered; a read error may explain this. The V call is TRBV12-3 or TRBV12-4, the J call TRBJ2-1; 11 bases line up with TRBD2. This CDR3 is built from 15 residues. DNA of the CDR3: TGTGCCAGCAGGTTAGCGGGAGGGCCAGGGGGTGAGCAGTTCTTC. Translation: CASRLAGGPGGEQFF.

V usage is TRBV20-1 and J usage is TRBJ1-3; unclear D gene. V gave up 6 bases and J gave up 9 bases, with 15 bases separating them. Germline CDR1 DFQATT, CDR2 SNEGSKA (reference sequence). The length of the CDR3 is 12 residues. The CDR3 here is CSATSRGGTIYF. The CDR3 DNA follows: TGCAGTGCCACAAGCCGCGGCGGCACCATATATTTT.

This clonotype was counted only a few times. The gene calls are TRBV27 and TRBJ2-3; either TRBD1 or TRBD2 may supply D (5 bases each). The CDR3 has 14 residues. V lost 4 bases and J 0 bases, leaving 8 bases between the germline ends. The V gene's germline CDR1 is MNHEY and CDR2 SMNVEV (reference sequence). CDR3 sequence reads: CASSWGRSTDTQYF. The CDR3 DNA is TGTGCCAGCAGTTGGGGACGGAGCACAGATACGCAGTATTTT.

The chain is built from TRBV6-1 and TRBJ2-1, with 13 bases lining up with TRBD2. This CDR3 contains 14 residues. With 6 bases clipped from V and 9 bases from J, the junction kept 5 bases outside the gene matches. Germline lookup yields CDR1 MNHNS and CDR2 SASEGT. The CDR3 spells CASRTGTSGAEQFF. DNA of the CDR3: TGTGCCAGCAGGACCGGGACTAGCGGGGCTGAGCAGTTCTTC.

This clonotype was picked up many times. The rearrangement uses TRBV5-1 and TRBJ2-5; unclear D gene. CDR1 is SGHRS and CDR2 is YFSETQ in the germline V gene. CDR3 length equals 13 residues. Trimming pared 1 base from V and 3 bases from J, leaving 7 bases between. The CDR3 DNA reads as TGCGCCAGCAGCTTGTCAGAAGAAGAGACCCAGTACTTC. This gives the protein CASSLSEEETQYF.

This clonotype was seen more than once but under ten times. CDR3: CSARDPGLLSEQYF. The CDR3 DNA sequence: TGCAGTGCTAGAGACCCGGGACTACTCTCCGAGCAGTACTTC. The V gene is TRBV20-1, the J gene TRBJ2-7; 7 bases fit TRBD2. Germline CDR1 reads DFQATT; CDR2 reads SNEGSKA (reference sequence). V lost 0 bases, J lost 6 bases, and 8 bases stayed unmatched. This CDR3 is 14 amino acids long.

Only a few counts were recorded for this clonotype. The gene calls are TRBV5-1 and TRBJ1-1; TRBD1 is a possible D gene (6 bases). There are 18 residues in the CDR3. In germline, CDR1 is SGHRS, CDR2 YFSETQ. V lost 1 base and J 1 base, leaving 20 bases between the germline ends. CDR3 nucleotide sequence: TGCGCCAGCAGCTTGAAGGGGGGGGCGTCGGAAGGGAACACTGAAGCTTTCTTT. It specifies CASSLKGGASEGNTEAFF.

The table lists this clonotype with a few counts. This chain links TRBV20-1 with TRBJ2-3; a weak D match, TRBD2 (7 bases). CDR3 length: 14 amino acids. Germline values: CDR1 DFQATT, CDR2 SNEGSKA (reference sequence). With 6 bases removed from V and 6 bases from J, the gap between germline ends came to 19 bases. The CDR3 region has the DNA TGCAGTGCAGCGGGGAGGGGGGGGAGGGATACGCAGTATTTT. Translation gives CSAAGRGGRDTQYF.